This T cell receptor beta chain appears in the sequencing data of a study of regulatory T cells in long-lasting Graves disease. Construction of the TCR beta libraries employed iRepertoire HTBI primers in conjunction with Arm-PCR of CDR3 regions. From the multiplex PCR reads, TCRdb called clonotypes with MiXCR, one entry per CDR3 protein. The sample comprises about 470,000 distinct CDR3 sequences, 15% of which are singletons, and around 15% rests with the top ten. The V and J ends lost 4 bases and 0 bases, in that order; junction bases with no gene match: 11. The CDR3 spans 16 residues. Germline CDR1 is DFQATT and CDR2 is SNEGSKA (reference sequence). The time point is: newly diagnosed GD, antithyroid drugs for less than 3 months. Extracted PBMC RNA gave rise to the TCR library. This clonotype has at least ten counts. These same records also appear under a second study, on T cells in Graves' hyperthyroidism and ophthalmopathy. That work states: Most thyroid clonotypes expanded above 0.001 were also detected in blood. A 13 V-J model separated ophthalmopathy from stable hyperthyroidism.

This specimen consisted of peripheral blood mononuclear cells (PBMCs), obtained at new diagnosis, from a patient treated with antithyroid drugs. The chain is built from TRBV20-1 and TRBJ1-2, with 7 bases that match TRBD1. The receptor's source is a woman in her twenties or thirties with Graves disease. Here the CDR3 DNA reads TGCAGTGCTATTCGACAGGGTAGAAATTCTAACTATGGCTACACCTTC. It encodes CSAIRQGRNSNYGYTF.